This T cell receptor (beta chain) was found in a study of OX40 agonist ivuxolimab in advanced cancers. Study-wide background: Recorded diagnoses for dose-escalation patients were hepatocellular carcinoma, melanoma, renal cell or head and neck cancer.

Assay: immunoSEQ multiplex PCR; the TCRdb copy retains only in-frame clones and omits some. Of approximately 61,000 clones listed, 89% are singletons. With respect to this clone: The antigen remains unidentified.

Study results and limitations: Several nonresponders also turned out to have low normalized T-cell clonal expansion. On average, CD8+ T cells had more expanded clones than CD4+.

The CDR3 is 15 residues long. Germline lookup yields CDR1 SGHDT and CDR2 YYEEEE. With V trimmed by 1 base and J by 5 bases, 7 bases remained unmatched. This TCR derives from an adult with an advanced solid tumor such as melanoma, head and neck, liver or kidney cancer. The specimen comprised CD4+ or CD8+ T cells sorted from blood, sampled in a trial of the OX40 agonist ivuxolimab. J is TRBJ2-7 and V is TRBV5-6, with 9 bases matching TRBD1. The CDR3 DNA reads TGTGCCAGCAGCTTGTCGGGACAGGGCGTCCACGAGCAGTACTTC. Residues: CASSLSGQGVHEQYF.